The source of this T cell receptor beta chain is a study of shared clonotypes between healthy human individuals. Germline V gives CDR1 SQVTM, CDR2 ANQGSEA. Trimming shortened V by 2 bases and J by 0 bases, and 6 bases separated the two germline ends. This CDR3 region has 13 residues. Naive CD8 cells were CD45RO-negative, positively selected for CCR7, excluding terminally differentiated effector memory CD45RA+ cells. Only Caucasian adults living in Nashville, Tennessee made up the donor group. At deep level, the assay was performed. TCRdb's table, derived via immunoSEQ multiplex PCR, lists solely in-frame clones and lacks some. This table holds about 1,900,000 clones, over 85% found once.

This receptor was identified in a man aged 18 to 29 in good health. The rearrangement links TRBV29-1 to TRBJ2-3, with unresolved D. Sequenced: naive CD8+ T cells sorted from blood. The CDR3 nucleotides are TGCAGCGTTGAATTCCGCAGCACAGATACGCAGTATTTT. Its protein is CSVEFRSTDTQYF.